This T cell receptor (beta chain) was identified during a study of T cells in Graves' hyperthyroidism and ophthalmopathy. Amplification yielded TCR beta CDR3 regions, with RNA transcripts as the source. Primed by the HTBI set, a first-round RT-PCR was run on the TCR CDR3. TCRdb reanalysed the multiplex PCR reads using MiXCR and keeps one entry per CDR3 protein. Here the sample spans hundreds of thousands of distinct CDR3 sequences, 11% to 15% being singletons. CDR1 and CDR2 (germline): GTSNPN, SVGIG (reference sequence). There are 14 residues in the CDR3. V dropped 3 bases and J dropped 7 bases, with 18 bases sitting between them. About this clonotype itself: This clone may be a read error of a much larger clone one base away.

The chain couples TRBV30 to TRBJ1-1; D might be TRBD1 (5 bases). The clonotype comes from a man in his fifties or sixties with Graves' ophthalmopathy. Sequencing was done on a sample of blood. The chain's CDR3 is CAWSGDFRDLEAFF. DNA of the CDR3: TGTGCCTGGAGCGGCGATTTCAGGGACCTTGAAGCTTTCTTT.